The next 26 T cell receptor beta chains were all read from a single sample in a study of CD8 T cells in ankylosing spondylitis. TCRdb redid the calling of the 5' RACE reads with MiXCR, one entry per CDR3 protein. The table lists 200,000 to 300,000 distinct CDR3 sequences, around 9.2% of them singletons. The sample was blood, either unsorted or a sorted T cell fraction (not recorded which). All receptors derive from a male donor with ankylosing spondylitis or in good health (not recorded which).

A single count supports this clonotype. A clone one base away is much larger, so this may be a read error. DNA of the CDR3: TGCGCCAGCAGCCAAGGCTGGGGGAAATCTGAGACCCAGTACTTC. Residues: CASSQGWGKSETQYF. The chain employs TRBV4-3 and TRBJ2-5; D could derive from TRBD1 or TRBD2 (5 bases each). V was pared by 1 base and J by 5 bases, with 14 bases between. The CDR3 loop spans 15 amino acids. Per germline, CDR1 LGHNA and CDR2 YSLEER.

This clonotype was found many times. The chain uses TRBV20-1 and TRBJ2-2; a weak D match, TRBD1 (5 bases). CDR1 is DFQATT and CDR2 is SNEGSKA in the germline V gene (reference sequence). Trimming removed 1 base at V and 4 bases at J, with 13 bases between. The CDR3 length is 15 residues. The CDR3 here is CSARARQGSTGELFF. In DNA, the CDR3 is TGCAGTGCTAGAGCGCGGCAGGGTTCCACCGGGGAGCTGTTTTTT.

About this clonotype itself: One base away lies a much larger clone, so this may be a sequencing read error. The J gene is TRBJ2-1, the V gene TRBV7-2; D is perhaps TRBD1 or TRBD2 (5 bases each). The germline V gene has CDR1 SGHTA and CDR2 FQGNSA. This CDR3 has 14 residues. The chain's CDR3 is CASSSYGDHNERFF. DNA for the CDR3: TGTGCCAGCAGCTCGTACGGGGACCACAATGAGCGGTTCTTC.

Ten or more counts support this clonotype. The V gene is TRBV11-2, the J gene TRBJ2-7, with TRBD2 matching over 10 bases. CDR1 SGHAT and CDR2 FQNNGV come from the germline V gene. The V gene end was trimmed by 1 base and the J gene end by 7 bases; junction bases not matched to a gene: 16. The CDR3 is 18 residues long. CDR3 residues: CASSLVASGRRGLGEQYF. The CDR3 DNA follows: TGTGCCAGCAGCTTAGTGGCTAGCGGGAGAAGGGGACTGGGAGAGCAGTACTTC.

This clonotype was recorded once. A much larger clone sits a single nucleotide away, making a read error possible. The chain is built from TRBV20-1 and TRBJ2-7; D might be TRBD1 (6 bases). The CDR3 has 14 residues. Germline CDR1 DFQATT, CDR2 SNEGSKA (reference sequence). V was pared by 3 bases and J by 6 bases, with 18 bases between. The CDR3 protein is CSASDTGKMCEQYF. In DNA, the CDR3 is TGCAGTGCTAGCGATACAGGGAAAATGTGCGAGCAGTACTTC.

This clonotype was seen more than once but under ten times. V and J are TRBV27 and TRBJ2-5, with 9 positions matching TRBD1. The CDR3 length is 15 residues. The V gene end was trimmed by 7 bases and the J gene end by 2 bases; junction bases not matched to a gene: 8. Germline CDR1 reads MNHEY; CDR2 reads SMNVEV (reference sequence). The CDR3 DNA reads TGTGCCAGCAAGGTGACAGGGGGGCGGCAAGAGACCCAGTACTTC. It encodes CASKVTGGRQETQYF.

In this sample, this clonotype turned up many times. The DNA of the CDR3 is TGCGCCAGCAGCTTAACAGGGGGGTCCTACAATGAGCAGTTCTTC. Amino acid sequence: CASSLTGGSYNEQFF. The chain carries TRBV5-1 and TRBJ2-1; 8 nucleotides align to TRBD1. After removal of 2 bases from V and 1 base from J, the junction contained 2 bases not matched to a gene. Looked up from germline, CDR1 is SGHRS and CDR2 is YFSETQ. The CDR3 is made up of 15 amino acids.

In its sample, this clonotype was seen many times. The chain uses TRBV20-1 and TRBJ2-1; tentative D call: TRBD2 (5 bases). Germline CDR1 is DFQATT and CDR2 is SNEGSKA (reference sequence). Trimming removed 5 bases at V and 14 bases at J, with 19 bases between. The CDR3 totals 12 residues. CDR3 DNA sequence: TGCAGTGCTCCCCAACTAGGCGCAATGGAGTTCTTC. Its translation: CSAPQLGAMEFF.

This clonotype was seen many times. This chain links TRBV10-3 with TRBJ1-4; the D is unclear. CDR1 and CDR2 from the germline V gene are ENHRY and SYGVKD. The CDR3 is 13 amino acids. Trimming cost V 4 bases and J 6 bases, with 9 bases left between them. CDR3 nucleotide sequence: TGTGCCATCAGTGCAGGCGGCGATGAAAAACTGTTTTTT. Its translation is CAISAGGDEKLFF.

In its sample, this clonotype was seen many times. The chain is built from TRBV6-2 or TRBV6-3 and TRBJ2-1; D not certain. V shed 5 bases and J shed 7 bases, with 21 bases lying between them. Germline V gives CDR1 MNHEY, CDR2 SVGEGT. The CDR3 is made up of 16 amino acids. DNA of the CDR3: TGTGCCAGCAGTCCCCGCCCGGCACCTATCCTTAATGAGCAGTTCTTC. It codes for CASSPRPAPILNEQFF.

This clonotype appeared many times. The chain is built from TRBV20-1 and TRBJ1-1; D might be TRBD1 (6 bases). CDR3 size: 13 residues. V was shortened by 3 bases and J by 5 bases, with 13 bases between the two germline ends. The V gene's germline CDR1 is DFQATT and CDR2 SNEGSKA (reference sequence). The CDR3 here is CSASRGPGTEAFF. The CDR3 bases are TGCAGTGCTAGCCGGGGGCCGGGGACTGAAGCTTTCTTT.

The sample holds a few counts of this clonotype. The V and J genes are TRBV27 and TRBJ2-1, with D tentatively TRBD1 (6 bases). The V end was cut by 4 bases, the J end by 12 bases, with 19 bases between. The germline gives CDR1 MNHEY, CDR2 SMNVEV (reference sequence). The CDR3 length is 14 residues. The CDR3 nucleotides are TGTGCCAGCAGTTCACACCGGGACACTTGGGGGCAGTTCTTC. Its translation: CASSSHRDTWGQFF.

This clonotype was recorded at least ten times. The chain joins TRBV29-1 to TRBJ1-2; 7 bases fit TRBD1. Trimming cost V 1 base and J 4 bases; bases outside gene matches: 6. Germline-derived CDR1 and CDR2 are SQVTM and ANQGSEA. The CDR3 length is 14 residues. CDR3 bases: TGCAGCGTTGAAGCCGAGGGGGCCTCCTATGGCTACACCTTC. This translates into CSVEAEGASYGYTF. Combining the CDR3 with reference TRBV29-1 and TRBJ1-2 gives the whole variable domain SAVISQKPSRDICQRGTSLTIQCQVDSQVTMMFWYRQQPGQSLTLIATANQGSEATYESGFVIDKFPISRPNLTFSTLTVSNMSPEDSSIYLCSVEAEGASYGYTFGSGTRLTVV.

This clonotype came up many times. The V call is TRBV20-1, the J call TRBJ1-2; D remains ambiguous. The germline V gene encodes CDR1 DFQATT and CDR2 SNEGSKA (reference sequence). CDR3 length: 10 amino acids. The V end was cut by 4 bases, the J end by 5 bases, with 5 bases between. The CDR3 is CSATGYGYTF. The CDR3 DNA reads TGCAGTGCTACGGGGTATGGCTACACCTTC.

This clonotype was recorded many times. This chain links TRBV7-9 with TRBJ1-5; no firm D call. Trimming took off 5 bases at V and 2 bases at J, with 7 bases between the two ends. The CDR3 loop spans 13 amino acids. The germline V gene encodes CDR1 SEHNR and CDR2 FQNEAQ (reference sequence). CDR3: CASSHGGNQPQHF. As DNA, the CDR3 is TGTGCCAGCAGCCACGGGGGCAATCAGCCCCAGCATTTT.

A remark on this clonotype: The junction shows a germline mismatch at one end, possibly a read error. This rearrangement joins TRBV4-1 to TRBJ2-2, with D unresolved. From germline, CDR1 is MGHRA and CDR2 YSYEKL. This CDR3 spans 14 amino acids. CDR3 protein: CAMGPQGNTGELFF. The CDR3 DNA follows: TGTGCCATGGGCCCTCAAGGGAACACCGGGGAGCTGTTTTTT.

The table lists this clonotype with many counts. The J gene is TRBJ2-6, the V gene TRBV6-5, with D hard to call. V lost 2 bases and J 4 bases, leaving 9 bases between the germline ends. The germline V gene encodes CDR1 MNHEY and CDR2 SVGAGI. The CDR3 has 15 amino acids. The CDR3 sequence: CASSYGPTGANVLTF. The DNA for the CDR3 is TGTGCCAGCAGTTACGGCCCCACGGGGGCCAACGTCCTGACTTTC.

A few counts support this clonotype. This sequence joins TRBV12-3 or TRBV12-4 and TRBJ2-2; TRBD2 aligns across 10 bases. The CDR3 is 17 residues long. The trim removed 2 bases at V and 7 bases at J, leaving 10 bases unmatched. The CDR3, as DNA: TGTGCCAGCAGTTTATGGGTAACTAGCGGGATGATCGGGGAGCTGTTTTTT. Its translation: CASSLWVTSGMIGELFF.

Ten or more counts support this clonotype. This sequence joins TRBV20-1 and TRBJ1-1; D is ambiguous. Deletions cut 3 bases from V and 0 bases from J, with 11 bases between. Per germline, CDR1 DFQATT and CDR2 SNEGSKA (reference sequence). The CDR3 contains 14 residues. CDR3 residues: CSARARRMNTEAFF. The CDR3 coding sequence is TGCAGTGCTAGGGCCAGGCGGATGAACACTGAAGCTTTCTTT.

The rearrangement uses TRBV23-1 and TRBJ2-2; 7 bases map to TRBD2. TRBV23-1 is an ORF; its function is uncertain. V was clipped by 4 bases and J by 3 bases; unmatched bases: 8. This CDR3 has 16 residues. The CDR3, as DNA: TGCGCCAGCAGTCCTCGGCCTAGCGGAGACACCGGGGAGCTGTTTTTT. This translates into CASSPRPSGDTGELFF.

This clonotype was picked up many times. This chain joins TRBV9 and TRBJ2-1, with a weak D call TRBD2 (5 bases). CDR1 is SGDLS and CDR2 is YYNGEE in the germline V gene. CDR3 length: 14 amino acids. V was trimmed by 3 bases and J by 6 bases, leaving 13 bases between them. Written as DNA, the CDR3 is TGTGCCAGCAGCGCAGATCGACTACTCAATGAGCAGTTCTTC. Amino acids: CASSADRLLNEQFF.

This clonotype was observed a handful of times. V gene TRBV20-1 combines with J gene TRBJ1-2, with TRBD1 matching over 8 bases. The CDR3 covers 11 residues. The germline CDR1 and CDR2 sequences are DFQATT and SNEGSKA (reference sequence). Unmatched junction bases numbered 4, after V lost 5 bases and J lost 8 bases. This chain's CDR3 is CSAVRQGGYTF. DNA for the CDR3: TGCAGTGCTGTGAGACAGGGGGGCTACACCTTC.

Notes on this clonotype: A much larger clone sits a single nucleotide away, making a read error possible. This sequence joins TRBV29-1 and TRBJ2-4; D may be TRBD1 (5 bases). This CDR3 region has 16 residues. V gave up 0 bases and J gave up 0 bases, with 12 bases separating them. In germline, CDR1 is SQVTM, CDR2 ANQGSEA. Here the CDR3 DNA reads TGCAGCGTTGAAGAAACCAGGGCATTAGCCAAAAACATTCAGTACTTC. Translated: CSVEETRALAKNIQYF. The full variable domain, in which reference TRBV29-1 and TRBJ2-4 provide the parts outside the CDR3, is SAVISQKPSRDICQRGTSLTIQCQVDSQVTMMFWYRQQPGQSLTLIATANQGSEATYESGFVIDKFPISRPNLTFSTLTVSNMSPEDSSIYLCSVEETRALAKNIQYFGAGTRLSVL.

This clonotype was recorded at least ten times. The chain links TRBV7-2 to TRBJ2-5; no clear D. There are 13 residues in the CDR3. V was pared by 0 bases and J by 4 bases, with 6 bases between. CDR1 and CDR2 (germline): SGHTA, FQGNSA. CDR3 region: CASSLARRETQYF. CDR3 nucleotide sequence: TGTGCCAGCAGCTTAGCGCGGAGAGAGACCCAGTACTTC.

The chain links TRBV7-2 to TRBJ2-7; the D gene is possibly TRBD2 (5 bases). Germline V lookup: CDR1 SGHTA, CDR2 FQGNSA. The ends were cut back, 3 bases at V and 2 bases at J, with 11 bases in the middle. CDR3 length: 14 amino acids. DNA for the CDR3: TGTGCCAGCAGCTTTTATCGAGGGACCTACGAGCAGTACTTC. Translation: CASSFYRGTYEQYF.

This clonotype was seen repeatedly, ten times or more. The genes are TRBV29-1 and TRBJ2-1; D not certain. The V and J ends lost 8 bases and 0 bases respectively, with 14 bases between them. Germline V lookup: CDR1 SQVTM, CDR2 ANQGSEA. This CDR3 region has 14 residues. Written as DNA, the CDR3 is TGCAGCTCCAGCCCTACGAGCTCCTACAATGAGCAGTTCTTC. Protein product: CSSSPTSSYNEQFF.